This T cell receptor (beta chain) was sequenced for a study of blood T cell repertoires in COVID-19. Looking at the study overall: T cells, B-cell-depleted T cells, or PBMCs supplied cDNA or gDNA.

The participants were between roughly 18 and 100 years old and came from roughly 25 US areas. Sequencing used immunoSEQ multiplex PCR; TCRdb keeps in-frame clones, though not all of them. This table has 350,000 to 400,000 clones, roughly nine tenths appearing once. There are 14 residues in the CDR3. Germline CDR1 reads SGHTA; CDR2 reads FQGNSA. The J segment lost 3 bases and the V segment lost 5 bases, leaving 4 bases of the junction unmatched. The chain employs TRBV7-2 and TRBJ1-1, with TRBD1 matching 9 bases. The source material was PBMCs or T cells enriched from blood (not recorded which). The source is a woman aged 25 to 39 who had recovered from COVID-19. Here the CDR3 DNA reads TGTGCCAGCAGCGGGGGACAGGGCCACACTGAAGCTTTCTTT. Amino acid sequence: CASSGGQGHTEAFF.